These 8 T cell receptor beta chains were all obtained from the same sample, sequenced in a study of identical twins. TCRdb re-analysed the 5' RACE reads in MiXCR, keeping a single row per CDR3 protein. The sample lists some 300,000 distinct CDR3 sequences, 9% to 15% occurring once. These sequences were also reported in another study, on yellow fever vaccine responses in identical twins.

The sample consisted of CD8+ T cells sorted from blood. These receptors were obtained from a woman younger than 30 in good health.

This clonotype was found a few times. CDR3 bases: TGCGCCAGCAGCTTATGGGGACAGGGGAATGAGCAGTTCTTC. Its protein is CASSLWGQGNEQFF. The gene calls are TRBV5-1 and TRBJ2-1; 10 nucleotides align to TRBD1. Germline CDR1 SGHRS, CDR2 YFSETQ. This CDR3 has 14 amino acids. Trimming took 2 bases from V and 7 from J; bases not matched to a gene: 3.

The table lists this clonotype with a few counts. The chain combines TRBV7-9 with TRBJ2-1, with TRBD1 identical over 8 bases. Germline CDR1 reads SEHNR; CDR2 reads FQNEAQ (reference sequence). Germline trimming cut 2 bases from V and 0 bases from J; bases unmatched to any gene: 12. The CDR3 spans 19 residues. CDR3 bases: TGTGCCAGCAGCTTACCAGCAATCCGGGACAGGCGCTCCTACAATGAGCAGTTCTTC. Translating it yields CASSLPAIRDRRSYNEQFF.

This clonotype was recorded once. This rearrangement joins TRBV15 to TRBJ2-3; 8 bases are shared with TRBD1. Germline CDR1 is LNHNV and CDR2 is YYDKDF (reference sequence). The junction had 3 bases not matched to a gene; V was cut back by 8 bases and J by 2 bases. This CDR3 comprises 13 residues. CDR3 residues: CATQGAPTDTQYF. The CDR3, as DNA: TGTGCCACCCAGGGGGCACCCACAGATACGCAGTATTTT. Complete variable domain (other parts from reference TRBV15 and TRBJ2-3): DAMVIQNPRYQVTQFGKPVTLSCSQTLNHNVMYWYQQKSSQAPKLLFHYYDKDFNNEADTPDNFQSRRPNTSFCFLDIRSPGLGDTAMYLCATQGAPTDTQYFGPGTRLTVL.

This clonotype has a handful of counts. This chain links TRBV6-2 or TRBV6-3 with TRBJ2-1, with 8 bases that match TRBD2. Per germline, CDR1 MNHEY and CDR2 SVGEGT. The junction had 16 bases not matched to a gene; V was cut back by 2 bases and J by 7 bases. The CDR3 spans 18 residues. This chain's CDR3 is CASSYPTGTGGLRNEQFF. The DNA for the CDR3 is TGTGCCAGCAGTTACCCCACCGGGACGGGGGGGCTGCGTAATGAGCAGTTCTTC.

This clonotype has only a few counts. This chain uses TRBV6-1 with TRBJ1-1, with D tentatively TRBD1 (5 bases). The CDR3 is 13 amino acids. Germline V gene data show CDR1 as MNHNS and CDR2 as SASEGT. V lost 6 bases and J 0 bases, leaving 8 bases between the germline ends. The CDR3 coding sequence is TGTGCCAGCAGCCGACAGATGAACACTGAAGCTTTCTTT. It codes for CASSRQMNTEAFF.

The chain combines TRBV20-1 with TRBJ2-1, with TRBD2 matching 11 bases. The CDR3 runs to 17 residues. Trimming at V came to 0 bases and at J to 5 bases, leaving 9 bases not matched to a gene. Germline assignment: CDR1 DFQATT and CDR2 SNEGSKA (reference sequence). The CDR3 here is CSARDETGTSGDNEQFF. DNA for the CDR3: TGCAGTGCTAGAGATGAGACAGGGACTAGCGGAGACAATGAGCAGTTCTTC.

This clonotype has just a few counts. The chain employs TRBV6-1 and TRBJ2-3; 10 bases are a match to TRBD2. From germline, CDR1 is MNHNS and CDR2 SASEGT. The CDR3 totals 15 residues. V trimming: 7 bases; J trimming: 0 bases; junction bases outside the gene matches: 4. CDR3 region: CASTLSGGSTDTQYF. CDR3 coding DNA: TGTGCCAGCACCCTTAGCGGGGGGAGCACAGATACGCAGTATTTT.

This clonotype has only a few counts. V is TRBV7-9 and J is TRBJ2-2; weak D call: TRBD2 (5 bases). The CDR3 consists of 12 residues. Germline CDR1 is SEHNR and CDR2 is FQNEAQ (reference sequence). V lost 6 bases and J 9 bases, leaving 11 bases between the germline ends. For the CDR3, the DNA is TGTGCCAGCAGTCGGGGTTTGAGGGAGCTGTTTTTT. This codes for CASSRGLRELFF. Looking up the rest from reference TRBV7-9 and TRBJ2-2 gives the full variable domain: DTGVSQNPRHKITKRGQNVTFRCDPISEHNRLYWYRQTLGQGPEFLTYFQNEAQLEKSRLLSDRFSAERPKGSFSTLEIQRTEQGDSAMYLCASSRGLRELFFGEGSRLTVL.